A single sample is the source of the 8 T cell receptor beta chains below, sequenced in a study of CD8 T cells in ankylosing spondylitis. From the 5' RACE reads, TCRdb called clonotypes with MiXCR, one entry per CDR3 protein. This sample carries 300,000 to 350,000 distinct CDR3 sequences, around 10% of them seen once, and the ten largest clones take 9.1%. The sequenced sample was blood, either unsorted or a sorted T cell fraction (not recorded which). The receptors were gathered from a female donor with ankylosing spondylitis or in good health (not recorded which).

Only a few counts were recorded for this clonotype. The chain links TRBV5-5 to TRBJ2-3; weak D call: TRBD2 (6 bases). The ends were cut back, 4 bases at V and 2 bases at J, with 14 bases in the middle. Germline lookup yields CDR1 SGHKS and CDR2 YYEKEE (reference sequence). The CDR3 totals 15 residues. CDR3 sequence: CASSVTRLPTDTQYF. CDR3 in DNA: TGTGCCAGCAGCGTGACTAGATTGCCCACAGATACGCAGTATTTT.

This clonotype was observed a handful of times. The chain is built from TRBV12-3 or TRBV12-4 and TRBJ1-1, with no clear D. The V end lost 1 base, the J end lost 3 bases, and 12 bases lay between the germline ends. The CDR3 sequence is 15 residues long. Written as DNA, the CDR3 is TGTGCCAGCAGTTTAGGGCAAAGTTCCTACACTGAAGCTTTCTTT. Its translation is CASSLGQSSYTEAFF.

This clonotype was observed many times. The chain recombines TRBV12-3 or TRBV12-4 with TRBJ2-7; 8 bases fit TRBD1. J was trimmed by 2 bases and V by 5 bases; bases with no gene match: 8. This CDR3 has 15 residues. In DNA, the CDR3 is TGTGCCAGCAGTCTCTCAGGGGGCAGTCCCTACGAGCAGTACTTC. Amino acids: CASSLSGGSPYEQYF.

This clonotype occurred many times. The chain combines TRBV6-5 with TRBJ2-2, with D perhaps being TRBD1 or TRBD2 (6 bases each). The CDR3 covers 16 residues. Germline V gene sequence: CDR1 MNHEY, CDR2 SVGAGI. Trimming shortened V by 2 bases and J by 2 bases, and 12 bases separated the two germline ends. As DNA, the CDR3 is TGTGCCAGCAGTTACAGGTGGGGGGCCAACACCGGGGAGCTGTTTTTT. It translates to CASSYRWGANTGELFF.

In its sample, this clonotype was seen many times. The rearrangement joins TRBV5-1 to TRBJ2-5; maybe TRBD2 (6 bases). Trimming took 1 base from V and 5 from J, leaving 15 bases between them. This CDR3 spans 15 amino acids. Germline V gene sequence: CDR1 SGHRS, CDR2 YFSETQ. The CDR3 reads CASSLTATEGETQYF. DNA for the CDR3: TGCGCCAGCAGCTTGACGGCAACGGAGGGGGAGACCCAGTACTTC. Full variable domain (outside the CDR3, taken from reference TRBV5-1 and TRBJ2-5): KAGVTQTPRYLIKTRGQQVTLSCSPISGHRSVSWYQQTPGQGLQFLFEYFSETQRNKGNFPGRFSGRQFSNSRSEMNVSTLELGDSALYLCASSLTATEGETQYFGPGTRLLVL.

This clonotype occurred many times. The J gene is TRBJ1-2, the V gene TRBV20-1; a weak D match, TRBD1 (6 bases). CDR1 and CDR2 from the germline V gene are DFQATT and SNEGSKA (reference sequence). The CDR3 has 14 residues. Trimming cost V 1 base and J 8 bases, with 17 bases left between them. Here the CDR3 DNA reads TGCAGTGCTAGAGTTTCTGGGGGGCCGGGAGGCTACACCTTC. The encoded protein is CSARVSGGPGGYTF.

This clonotype was seen ten or more times. The CDR3, as DNA: TGTGCCATCCGGGAGGGTCTGGACTATGGCTACACCTTC. Translation: CAIREGLDYGYTF. The chain joins TRBV10-3 to TRBJ1-2, with unresolved D. The CDR3 covers 13 residues. In germline, CDR1 is ENHRY, CDR2 SYGVKD. Deletions cut 8 bases from V and 3 bases from J, with 13 bases between.

This clonotype has at least ten counts. The chain employs TRBV7-6 and TRBJ1-3; tentatively, D is TRBD1 (5 bases). V shed 3 bases and J shed 3 bases, with 9 bases lying between them. Germline CDR1 SGHVS, CDR2 FNYEAQ. The CDR3 runs 14 residues. CDR3 nucleotides: TGTGCCAGCAGCTTCGCAGGGCGTGGAAACACCATATATTTT. Amino acid sequence: CASSFAGRGNTIYF.